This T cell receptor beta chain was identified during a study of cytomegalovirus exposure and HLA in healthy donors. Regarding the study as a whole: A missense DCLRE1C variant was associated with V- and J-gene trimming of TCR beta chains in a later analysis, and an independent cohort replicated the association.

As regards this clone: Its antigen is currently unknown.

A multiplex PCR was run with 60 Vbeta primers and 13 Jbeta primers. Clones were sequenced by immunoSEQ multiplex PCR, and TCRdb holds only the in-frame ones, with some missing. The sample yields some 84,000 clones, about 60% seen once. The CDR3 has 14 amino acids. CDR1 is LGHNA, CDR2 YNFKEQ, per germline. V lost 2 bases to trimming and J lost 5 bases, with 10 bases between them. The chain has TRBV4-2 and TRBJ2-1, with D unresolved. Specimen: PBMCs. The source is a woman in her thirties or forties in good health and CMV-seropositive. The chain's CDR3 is CASSQLNGDNEQFF. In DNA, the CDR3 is TGTGCCAGCAGCCAACTCAACGGAGACAATGAGCAGTTCTTC.